This T cell receptor (beta chain) is drawn from a study of T cell clusters in autoimmune cytopenias. TRB rearrangements were amplified by touch-down multiplex PCR with mixed TRB-A/B primers. With the multiplex PCR reads reprocessed, TCRdb shows one record per CDR3 protein and no DNA. Its table records 4,000 to 5,000 distinct CDR3 sequences. CDR1 is MNHEY and CDR2 is SVGAGI in the germline V gene. The CDR3 has 15 residues. Tens of thousands of genome equivalents of blood DNA were amplified for TRB. The same specimen was also included in a second study, on T cell repertoires in aging, cancer and after chemotherapy. Per that study: Pre- and post-chemotherapy samples were paired from chronic lymphocytic leukemia patients treated with fludarabine- or bendamustine-based regimens. The full dataset contained several million TCR reads. Untreated cancer patients had significantly lower blood TCR diversity than age-matched healthy donors.

Sequences were obtained from peripheral blood. The chain couples TRBV6-5 to TRBJ2-5. This receptor was obtained from a human donor with an autoimmune cytopenia or autoimmune hepatitis (not recorded which). CDR3: CASSYADGPQETQYF.